This TCR beta chain was captured by sequencing in a study of T cell changes during pregnancy in multiple sclerosis. Sequencing was performed with immunoSEQ multiplex PCR; in TCRdb, only in-frame clones are kept and a portion is missing. The sample includes some 80,000 clones, 92% of them seen just once. The germline V gene encodes CDR1 SGHRS and CDR2 YFSETQ. CDR3 length equals 13 residues. V shed 5 bases and J shed 0 bases, with 8 bases lying between them. The gene calls are TRBV5-1 and TRBJ1-1, with D hard to call. The sequence came from a female donor with multiple sclerosis, enrolled in a pregnancy study. This sample comprised peripheral blood, obtained before pregnancy. In DNA form, the CDR3 reads TGCGCCAGCAGGTCAGGCATGAACACTGAAGCTTTCTTT. Translated, it gives CASRSGMNTEAFF.